Presented here are 26 T cell receptor beta chains from one specimen sequenced in a study of vaccination effects on CD4 cells after COVID-19. Antigen-specific CD4+ T cells were first expanded with viral peptide pools by the ViraFEST assay and only then sequenced. Around day 10 of culture, CD4+ T cells were separated out. TCRdb's copy holds only in-frame clones and misses some; the assay was immunoSEQ multiplex PCR. The sample contains tens of thousands of clones, around 74% of which appear only once. No antigen is known for these receptors. Sequenced material: CD4+ T cells from PBMCs cultured with HCoV-229E spike peptides, taken before COVID-19 vaccination. The receptors originated from a human donor who received a COVID-19 vaccine.

This clone has only one observation. V and J are TRBV4-1 and TRBJ2-1; no clear D. V was trimmed by 0 bases and J by 0 bases, leaving 15 bases between them. Germline V gives CDR1 MGHRA, CDR2 YSYEKL. The CDR3 extends over 18 amino acids. CDR3: CASSQESQGISSYNEQFF. In DNA, the CDR3 is TGCGCCAGCAGCCAAGAATCGCAAGGGATCAGCTCCTACAATGAGCAGTTCTTC.

This chain links TRBV9 with TRBJ2-1; 8 bases line up with TRBD1. The CDR3 has 13 residues. CDR1 and CDR2 from the germline V gene are SGDLS and YYNGEE. V lost 3 bases to trimming and J lost 13 bases; unmatched junction nucleotides: 9. DNA of the CDR3: TGTGCCAGCAGCGGAGGTAGACAGGGGAAACAGTTCTTC. This encodes CASSGGRQGKQFF.

The gene calls are TRBV5-6 and TRBJ2-3; 9 positions agree with TRBD1. With 2 bases clipped from V and 2 bases from J, the junction kept 3 bases outside the gene matches. Germline loops: CDR1 SGHDT, CDR2 YYEEEE. This CDR3 is built from 15 residues. CDR3 sequence reads: CASSFRTGVTDTQYF. The CDR3, as DNA: TGTGCCAGCAGCTTTAGGACAGGGGTCACAGATACGCAGTATTTT.

The J gene is TRBJ1-2, the V gene TRBV15; D is uncertain. The germline V and J ends were trimmed by 3 bases and 5 bases, with 13 bases remaining between them. Germline assignment: CDR1 LNHNV and CDR2 YYDKDF (reference sequence). The CDR3 totals 14 residues. This CDR3 is CATSRYEPGYGYTF. DNA of the CDR3: TGTGCCACCAGCAGGTACGAACCGGGGTATGGCTACACCTTC.

The V gene is TRBV10-3, the J gene TRBJ2-3, with a possible D match to TRBD2 (5 bases). Trimming left V 2 bases short and J 3 bases short, with 9 bases between. This CDR3 comprises 14 residues. Per germline, CDR1 ENHRY and CDR2 SYGVKD. CDR3 in DNA: TGTGCCATCAGTGAGACACTAGGGACAGATACGCAGTATTTT. Encoded protein: CAISETLGTDTQYF.

This chain joins TRBV5-1 and TRBJ2-2; the match to TRBD2 covers 14 bases. This CDR3 has 15 residues. The ends lost 8 bases at V and 4 bases at J; junction bases unmatched: 4. Germline assignment: CDR1 SGHRS and CDR2 YFSETQ. Here the CDR3 DNA reads TGCGCCAGTGGACTAGCGGGGGGCTTCACCGGGGAGCTGTTTTTT. Its translation is CASGLAGGFTGELFF.

The chain employs TRBV5-4 and TRBJ2-1; the D call may be TRBD1 or TRBD2 (5 bases each). Per the germline V gene, CDR1 is SGHNT and CDR2 is YYREEE (reference sequence). V dropped 4 bases and J dropped 0 bases, with 14 bases sitting between them. This CDR3 comprises 16 residues. In DNA form, the CDR3 reads TGTGCCAGCAGCCTGGGACCAGCGGTCTCCTACAATGAGCAGTTCTTC. Protein product: CASSLGPAVSYNEQFF. The full variable domain, in which reference TRBV5-4 and TRBJ2-1 provide the parts outside the CDR3, is ETGVTQSPTHLIKTRGQQVTLRCSSQSGHNTVSWYQQALGQGPQFIFQYYREEENGRGNFPPRFSGLQFPNYSSELNVNALELDDSALYLCASSLGPAVSYNEQFFGPGTRLTVL.

The rearrangement joins TRBV5-1 to TRBJ2-5; possibly TRBD2 for D (5 bases). Looked up from germline, CDR1 is SGHRS and CDR2 is YFSETQ. Trimming left V 0 bases short and J 1 base short, with 10 bases between. The CDR3 runs to 15 residues. The CDR3 reads CASSLGSGLQETQYF. The CDR3 DNA reads as TGCGCCAGCAGCTTGGGGAGCGGACTCCAAGAGACCCAGTACTTC.

V usage is TRBV5-4 and J usage is TRBJ1-2; 9 bases fit TRBD1. The CDR3 sequence is 15 residues long. The trim removed 4 bases at V and 1 base at J, leaving 5 bases unmatched. Looked up from germline, CDR1 is SGHNT and CDR2 is YYREEE (reference sequence). The CDR3 sequence is CASSRGQGINYGYTF. As DNA, the CDR3 is TGTGCCAGCAGCCGAGGACAGGGGATTAACTATGGCTACACCTTC. Supplemented by reference TRBV5-4 and TRBJ1-2, the full variable domain reads ETGVTQSPTHLIKTRGQQVTLRCSSQSGHNTVSWYQQALGQGPQFIFQYYREEENGRGNFPPRFSGLQFPNYSSELNVNALELDDSALYLCASSRGQGINYGYTFGSGTRLTVV.

The genes are TRBV5-1 and TRBJ2-5; unclear D gene. This CDR3 spans 11 amino acids. Germline loops: CDR1 SGHRS, CDR2 YFSETQ. The germline V and J ends were trimmed by 0 bases and 5 bases, with 2 bases remaining between them. The CDR3 is CASSLDETQYF. CDR3 in DNA: TGCGCCAGCAGCTTGGATGAGACCCAGTACTTC. The full variable domain, in which reference TRBV5-1 and TRBJ2-5 provide the parts outside the CDR3, is KAGVTQTPRYLIKTRGQQVTLSCSPISGHRSVSWYQQTPGQGLQFLFEYFSETQRNKGNFPGRFSGRQFSNSRSEMNVSTLELGDSALYLCASSLDETQYFGPGTRLLVL.

V and J are TRBV5-6 and TRBJ2-5; perhaps TRBD2 as D (6 bases). Trimming took 0 bases from V and 4 from J, leaving 22 bases between them. This CDR3 is built from 18 residues. Germline values: CDR1 SGHDT, CDR2 YYEEEE. The CDR3 region has the DNA TGTGCCAGCAGCTTGGAAGGGCGGGACCCGCCTCGGGGAGAGACCCAGTACTTC. It is translated as CASSLEGRDPPRGETQYF.

The chain is built from TRBV7-2 and TRBJ1-1; the match to TRBD1 covers 8 bases. The CDR3 runs 14 residues. CDR1 is SGHTA, CDR2 FQGNSA, per germline. V lost 2 bases to trimming and J lost 5 bases; unmatched junction nucleotides: 4. CDR3 sequence reads: CASSLWNRGTEAFF. In DNA, the CDR3 is TGTGCCAGCAGCTTATGGAACAGGGGGACTGAAGCTTTCTTT.

This clone was seen once. The rearrangement joins TRBV7-9 to TRBJ1-1; no reliable D call. The CDR3 covers 12 residues. The germline V gene encodes CDR1 SEHNR and CDR2 FQNEAQ (reference sequence). V was pared by 5 bases and J by 5 bases, with 9 bases between. The CDR3 sequence is CASSLMGTEAFF. CDR3 coding DNA: TGTGCCAGCAGCCTGATGGGGACTGAAGCTTTCTTT.

The genes are TRBV10-1 and TRBJ2-7; D is possibly TRBD1 (6 bases). V lost 3 bases and J lost 7, with 25 bases in between. Germline V gene data show CDR1 as WNHNN and CDR2 as SYGVQD (reference sequence). This CDR3 comprises 17 residues. The CDR3 nucleotides read TGCGCCAGCAGTGAAATATTAGACAGGCCTCCAAGGTGGGAGCAGTACGTC. Translating it yields CASSEILDRPPRWEQYV.

The J gene is TRBJ2-4, the V gene TRBV27, with D maybe TRBD1 (6 bases). Trimming removed 5 bases at V and 3 bases at J, with 11 bases between. The CDR3 spans 14 residues. Germline-derived CDR1 and CDR2 are MNHEY and SMNVEV (reference sequence). The DNA for the CDR3 is TGTGCCAGCAGTCCAGGACAGAGCAAAAACATTCAGTACTTC. Its translation is CASSPGQSKNIQYF.

The rearrangement uses TRBV5-8 and TRBJ2-4; perhaps TRBD1 as D (6 bases). V was pared by 4 bases and J by 0 bases, with 11 bases between. CDR3 size: 15 residues. Germline V gene sequence: CDR1 SGHTS, CDR2 YDEGEE. The CDR3 coding sequence is TGTGCCAGCAGCCGTACAGGGAGAGCCAAAAACATTCAGTACTTC. Its protein product is CASSRTGRAKNIQYF.

The V and J genes are TRBV5-4 and TRBJ2-3, with TRBD2 identical over 13 bases. Germline CDR1 and CDR2: SGHNT and YYREEE (reference sequence). The CDR3 consists of 16 residues. The V gene end was trimmed by 4 bases and the J gene end by 5 bases; junction bases not matched to a gene: 7. CDR3 loop: CASSASLAGGIDTQYF. The CDR3, as DNA: TGTGCCAGCAGCGCATCACTAGCGGGGGGGATAGATACGCAGTATTTT.

This clone has a handful of counts. This sequence joins TRBV10-3 and TRBJ2-2; D gene uncertain. CDR3 size: 13 residues. The germline V gene has CDR1 ENHRY and CDR2 SYGVKD. Trimming removed 7 bases at V and 3 bases at J, with 9 bases between. CDR3 loop: CAIKRRDTGELFF. The CDR3 nucleotides are TGTGCCATCAAGAGAAGGGACACCGGGGAGCTGTTTTTT.

As concerns this clone: Other DNA sequences in the sample encode the same CDR3. The rearrangement joins TRBV12-3 or TRBV12-4 to TRBJ1-1; D not certain. Deletions cut 6 bases from V and 5 bases from J, with 10 bases between. This CDR3 contains 12 residues. The DNA for the CDR3 is TGTGCCAGCAGCCCCGGGAGAACTGAAGCTTTCTTT. Translation: CASSPGRTEAFF.

As DNA, the CDR3 is TGCGCCAGCAGCTTGACAGGCCCAGCTAACTATGGCTACACCTTC. It codes for CASSLTGPANYGYTF. The chain combines TRBV5-1 with TRBJ1-2; D is perhaps TRBD1 (5 bases). V was trimmed by 1 base and J by 0 bases, leaving 10 bases between them. The CDR3 extends over 15 amino acids. CDR1 and CDR2 (germline): SGHRS, YFSETQ.

This chain joins TRBV25-1 and TRBJ1-5; weak D call: TRBD1 (5 bases). The CDR3 totals 14 residues. The germline V gene has CDR1 MGHDK and CDR2 SYGVNS. Trimming stripped 5 bases from V and 9 bases from J, with 17 bases between. The CDR3 bases are TGTGCCAGCAGTCCCTCGGGGACGCTCGGGCCCCAGCATTTT. This encodes CASSPSGTLGPQHF.

The rearrangement links TRBV30 to TRBJ1-2; D gene unclear. Trimming took 2 bases from V and 8 from J, leaving 9 bases between them. The CDR3 totals 11 residues. CDR1 and CDR2 (germline): GTSNPN, SVGIG (reference sequence). The CDR3 region is CAWSRIFGYTF. CDR3 DNA: TGTGCCTGGAGTAGGATTTTCGGCTACACCTTC.

The gene calls are TRBV10-2 and TRBJ2-2, with a possible D match to TRBD1 (6 bases). The V gene's germline CDR1 is WSHSY and CDR2 SAAADI. V was clipped by 8 bases and J by 2 bases, with 12 bases between them. The CDR3 runs to 14 residues. The CDR3 sequence is CASRDISNTGELFF. The CDR3 coding sequence is TGCGCCAGCCGGGACATATCAAACACCGGGGAGCTGTTTTTT.

CDR3: CASSPQGYYGYTF. As DNA, the CDR3 is TGTGCCAGCAGTCCGCAAGGGTACTATGGCTACACCTTC. The chain employs TRBV25-1 and TRBJ1-2; D gene ambiguous. V was trimmed by 5 bases and J by 3 bases, leaving 10 bases between them. The CDR3 spans 13 residues. The germline V gene has CDR1 MGHDK and CDR2 SYGVNS.

The chain has TRBV14 and TRBJ2-1; 7 bases line up with TRBD2. The germline V gene has CDR1 SGHDN and CDR2 FVKESK. The CDR3 extends over 14 amino acids. Trimming removed 0 bases from V and 10 bases from J; junction bases left unmatched: 6. This CDR3 reads CASSQEWGAGEQFF. CDR3 bases: TGTGCCAGCAGCCAAGAGTGGGGAGCGGGAGAGCAGTTCTTC.

V is TRBV6-6 and J is TRBJ2-3; 9 bases line up with TRBD2. Germline V gene data show CDR1 as MNHNY and CDR2 as SVGAGI (reference sequence). With 5 bases clipped from V and 5 bases from J, the junction kept 8 bases outside the gene matches. The CDR3 loop spans 15 amino acids. Here the CDR3 DNA reads TGTGCCAGCAGTGGGGGCGGGGGGGCAGAAGATACGCAGTATTTT. The encoded protein is CASSGGGGAEDTQYF.